A selection of T cell receptor beta chains follows, all from one sample in a study of cytomegalovirus exposure and HLA in healthy donors. Sequencing was performed with immunoSEQ multiplex PCR; in TCRdb, only in-frame clones are kept and a portion is missing. The table has 110,000 to 150,000 clones, roughly nine tenths seen once. The sequencing sample was made of PBMCs. These receptors came from a man between 18 and 35 years old in good health and CMV-seronegative. Each CDR3 is given with its conserved first and last residue. D genes are given only for firm matches. Rows may omit the clone size; those that give it use once, few, many or a size class.

D gene	clone size	V gene	J gene	CDR3 DNA	CDR3 protein
NA	NA	TRBV4-1	TRBJ2-2	TGCGCCAGCAGCCAAGGGAACTTAGCGGCCACCGGGGAGCTGTTTTTT	CASSQGNLAATGELFF
TRBD2	NA	TRBV5-1	TRBJ2-2	TGCGCCAGCAGCTTAACAATGACTAGCGGTAACACCGGGGAGCTGTTTTTT	CASSLTMTSGNTGELFF
TRBD1	NA	TRBV19	TRBJ1-5	TGTGCCAGTACTATGGGGCCGGGACAGGGATCTAGTGGAGGCAATCAGCCCCAGCATTTT	CASTMGPGQGSSGGNQPQHF
TRBD1	NA	TRBV19	TRBJ2-5	TGTGCCAAAGGGACAGGGGCCGTCCAAGAGACCCAGTACTTC	CAKGTGAVQETQYF
NA	NA	TRBV9	TRBJ1-4	TGTGCCAGCAGCGTAGGAGGATTTAATGAAAAACTGTTTTTT	CASSVGGFNEKLFF
TRBD1	once	TRBV5-4	TRBJ1-2	TGTGCCAGCAGCTTCGAACAGGGGGGTTATGGCTACACCTTC	CASSFEQGGYGYTF
NA	NA	TRBV6-5	TRBJ1-1	TGTGCCAGCAGTTACGGGCGACATTTGATCAGTGAAGCTTTCTTT	CASSYGRHLISEAFF
NA	NA	TRBV20-1	TRBJ1-1	TGCAGTGCTAGCAGGGCCACTGAAGCTTTCTTT	CSASRATEAFF
NA	NA	TRBV19	TRBJ1-5	TGTGCCAGTCGTACAGGGTCTCAGCCCCAGCATTTT	CASRTGSQPQHF
TRBD2	NA	TRBV6-5	TRBJ2-1	TGTGCCAGCAGTTCTCGACTTGTCGGGAGGTTGTCGTTCTTC	CASSSRLVGRLSFF
TRBD2	NA	TRBV5-6	TRBJ2-1	TGTGCCAGCAGCCGGGAGGGCCTCTCCTACAATGAGCAGTTCTTC	CASSREGLSYNEQFF
NA	NA	TRBV11-3	TRBJ1-1	TGTGCCAGCAGCTTAGATTCGACAGACACTGAAGCTTTCTTT	CASSLDSTDTEAFF
NA	NA	TRBV27	TRBJ1-2	TGTGCCAGCAGACCTACAGTGAACTATGGCTACACCTTC	CASRPTVNYGYTF
TRBD2	NA	TRBV29-1	TRBJ2-5	TGCAGCGTTGGGGGGAGGCTAGCGGAGGTGACCCAGTACTTC	CSVGGRLAEVTQYF
NA	few	TRBV29-1	TRBJ2-5	TGCAGCGTATCGATACAGGCGCAAGAGACCCAGTACTTC	CSVSIQAQETQYF
NA	NA	TRBV29-1	TRBJ1-2	TGCAGCGTTTACCAGGGTCAAACTCGCTACACCTTC	CSVYQGQTRYTF
NA	NA	TRBV11-3	TRBJ1-2	TGTGCCAGCAGCCCCCCGAACGGGGGAGGCTATGGCTACACCTTC	CASSPPNGGGYGYTF